The 23 T cell receptor beta chains reported below all come from one sample, sequenced in a study of PD-1 blockade in classical Hodgkin lymphoma. Each patient's relapse followed autologous stem cell transplantation, and brentuximab vedotin exposure varied. The method was immunoSEQ multiplex PCR; TCRdb's version includes in-frame clones alone and lacks a portion of them. The sample holds some 96,000 clones, about nine tenths seen once. Source: peripheral blood mononuclear cells (PBMCs), taken at baseline. These receptors all stem from a human donor with classical Hodgkin lymphoma.

The rearrangement uses TRBV28 and TRBJ1-1; D call uncertain. Deletions cut 6 bases from V and 0 bases from J, with 8 bases between. CDR3 size: 13 residues. Per the germline V gene, CDR1 is MDHEN and CDR2 is SYDVKM. CDR3 residues: CASSWAMNTEAFF. The CDR3 region has the DNA TGTGCCAGCAGCTGGGCGATGAACACTGAAGCTTTCTTT.

The V gene is TRBV14, the J gene TRBJ1-4, with 10 nucleotides matching TRBD1. The CDR3 extends over 15 amino acids. Germline V gene lookup returns CDR1 SGHDN and CDR2 FVKESK. V shed 4 bases, J shed 10 bases, and the junction held 9 bases outside the gene matches. CDR3 protein: CASSPLGQGSVKLFF. The DNA of the CDR3 is TGTGCCAGCAGCCCATTGGGACAGGGGTCTGTAAAACTGTTTTTT.

This chain links TRBV2 with TRBJ1-3; D unclear. This CDR3 has 16 amino acids. V was trimmed by 4 bases and J by 1 base, leaving 14 bases between them. Germline loops: CDR1 SNHLY, CDR2 FYNNEI. The CDR3 sequence is CASSGPVVDSGNTIYF. DNA for the CDR3: TGTGCCAGCAGTGGCCCAGTGGTGGATTCTGGAAACACCATATATTTT.

Relative to its sample, this clone is medium-sized. J is TRBJ1-2 and V is TRBV27; no definite D call. The length of the CDR3 is 11 residues. Germline loops: CDR1 MNHEY, CDR2 SMNVEV (reference sequence). V gave up 4 bases and J gave up 4 bases, with 4 bases separating them. The CDR3 DNA follows: TGTGCCAGCAGTTCAGCCTATGGCTACACCTTC. Protein: CASSSAYGYTF.

V usage is TRBV11-3 and J usage is TRBJ2-7; D may be TRBD1 or TRBD2 (6 bases each). Germline V CDR1 and CDR2: SGHNT, YENEEA. Trimming stripped 1 base from V and 0 bases from J, with 13 bases between. CDR3 length: 16 residues. The DNA of the CDR3 is TGTGCCAGCAGCTTAGGTGGAGGGGGAAGCTCCTACGAGCAGTACTTC. This codes for CASSLGGGGSSYEQYF.

This chain links TRBV28 with TRBJ2-7, with 9 bases lining up with TRBD1. Looked up from germline, CDR1 is MDHEN and CDR2 is SYDVKM. V gave up 6 bases and J gave up 1 base; unmatched junction bases: 7. This CDR3 contains 15 residues. The CDR3 loop reads CASSRGQGTSYEQYF. CDR3 nucleotide sequence: TGTGCCAGCAGCCGAGGACAGGGGACTTCCTACGAGCAGTACTTC.

The chain couples TRBV6-1 to TRBJ1-3; D not resolved. The CDR3 runs to 14 residues. Trimming removed 3 bases from V and 2 bases from J, with 8 bases in between. The V gene's germline CDR1 is MNHNS and CDR2 SASEGT. CDR3 region: CASSEGNTGNTIYF. For the CDR3, the DNA is TGTGCCAGCAGTGAGGGTAATACTGGAAACACCATATATTTT.

The rearrangement uses TRBV27 and TRBJ2-1, with 8 bases that match TRBD1. V lost 5 bases and J lost 5; bases outside the gene matches: 11. Per germline, CDR1 MNHEY and CDR2 SMNVEV (reference sequence). This CDR3 contains 16 residues. The CDR3: CASSPPDRVVNNEQFF. The CDR3 bases are TGTGCCAGCAGTCCCCCGGACAGGGTCGTTAACAATGAGCAGTTCTTC.

The chain uses TRBV19 and TRBJ2-6; D is unresolved. Germline values: CDR1 LNHDA, CDR2 SQIVND (reference sequence). The CDR3 runs to 17 residues. Between the trimmed V and J ends, which lost 1 base and 0 bases, there was a span of 10 bases. In DNA form, the CDR3 reads TGTGCCAGTAGTATAGGAACGAGCAACTCTGGGGCCAACGTCCTGACTTTC. It encodes CASSIGTSNSGANVLTF.

The CDR3 loop reads CASSPRGASSYEQYF. CDR3 nucleotide sequence: TGTGCCAGCAGTCCAAGGGGCGCAAGCTCCTACGAGCAGTACTTC. The chain is built from TRBV6-1 and TRBJ2-7; perhaps TRBD1 as D (5 bases). This CDR3 has 15 residues. Germline V gene lookup returns CDR1 MNHNS and CDR2 SASEGT. The V and J ends lost 5 bases and 0 bases respectively, with 14 bases between them.

The V and J genes are TRBV5-8 and TRBJ2-1; perhaps TRBD2 as D (6 bases). V lost 2 bases and J 15 bases, leaving 15 bases between the germline ends. CDR3 size: 12 residues. Germline V gene sequence: CDR1 SGHTS, CDR2 YDEGEE. The CDR3 region has the DNA TGTGCCAGCAGCTTACGGGAGTTTAGTCTGTTCTTC. It specifies CASSLREFSLFF.

This chain connects TRBV7-9 to TRBJ2-7; D may match TRBD1 or TRBD2 (6 bases each). The CDR3 loop spans 15 amino acids. Germline values: CDR1 SEHNR, CDR2 FQNEAQ (reference sequence). V was pared by 0 bases and J by 2 bases, with 11 bases between. The CDR3 DNA follows: TGTGCCAGCAGCTTAGCGGGGGGCCACCCCTACGAGCAGTACTTC. As protein: CASSLAGGHPYEQYF.

This chain links TRBV27 with TRBJ1-2, with D unresolved. The length of the CDR3 is 13 residues. Germline-derived CDR1 and CDR2 are MNHEY and SMNVEV (reference sequence). Trimming removed 3 bases at V and 7 bases at J, with 12 bases between. CDR3 bases: TGTGCCAGCAGTTTCCCGACTAAGGCTGGCTACACCTTC. Residues: CASSFPTKAGYTF.

CDR3 region: CASSLGWPADTQYF. The DNA of the CDR3 is TGTGCCAGCAGCTTGGGGTGGCCGGCGGATACGCAGTATTTT. The chain uses TRBV5-7 and TRBJ2-3; D ambiguous. TRBV5-7 is classed as an ORF, of uncertain function. This CDR3 has 14 residues. Trimming removed 0 bases from V and 6 bases from J, with 11 bases in between.

The V and J genes are TRBV27 and TRBJ2-2, with 14 bases that match TRBD2. The CDR3 loop spans 19 amino acids. The trim removed 0 bases at V and 8 bases at J, leaving 11 bases unmatched. Germline V gene lookup returns CDR1 MNHEY and CDR2 SMNVEV (reference sequence). CDR3 sequence (DNA): TGTGCCAGCAGTTTATCCGAGGGACTAGCGGGAGTAGGGAAAGGGGAGCTGTTTTTT. Amino acids: CASSLSEGLAGVGKGELFF.

V gene TRBV7-9 combines with J gene TRBJ1-2; D unclear. Germline lookup yields CDR1 SEHNR and CDR2 FQNEAQ (reference sequence). The germline V and J ends were trimmed by 3 bases and 8 bases, with 19 bases remaining between them. The CDR3 has 15 residues. The CDR3 sequence is CASSFPGGREEGYTF. The CDR3 nucleotides are TGTGCCAGCAGCTTCCCCGGAGGTCGTGAGGAGGGCTACACCTTC.

This chain connects TRBV7-2 to TRBJ1-1; D is unresolved. Trimming took off 5 bases at V and 1 base at J, with 8 bases between the two ends. The CDR3 is made up of 13 amino acids. Germline V gives CDR1 SGHTA, CDR2 FQGNSA. In DNA form, the CDR3 reads TGTGCCAGCAGCCCCCACGGGAACACTGAAGCTTTCTTT. This translates into CASSPHGNTEAFF.

This chain uses TRBV27 with TRBJ2-1; D gene ambiguous. Between the trimmed V and J ends, which lost 4 bases and 5 bases, there was a span of 15 bases. CDR1 is MNHEY, CDR2 SMNVEV, per germline (reference sequence). This CDR3 is 15 amino acids long. CDR3 amino acids: CASSYYLIPDNEQFF. The CDR3 DNA sequence: TGTGCCAGCAGTTACTACCTTATTCCCGACAATGAGCAGTTCTTC.

The J gene is TRBJ2-2, the V gene TRBV27, with 7 bases aligning to TRBD2. The length of the CDR3 is 17 residues. Germline V gives CDR1 MNHEY, CDR2 SMNVEV (reference sequence). Trimming at V came to 6 bases and at J to 4 bases, leaving 14 bases not matched to a gene. Here the CDR3 DNA reads TGTGCCAGCAGCCATCAACCGGGACCGGGGGGCACCGGGGAGCTGTTTTTT. Its protein is CASSHQPGPGGTGELFF.

The rearrangement joins TRBV11-2 to TRBJ2-7; possibly TRBD2 for D (5 bases). V was trimmed by 5 bases and J by 5 bases, leaving 13 bases between them. Per germline, CDR1 SGHAT and CDR2 FQNNGV. The CDR3 spans 13 residues. CDR3 in DNA: TGTGCCAGCAGCCCTACGAGGGAGCACGAGCAGTACTTC. Translated: CASSPTREHEQYF. The full variable domain, with the rest looked up from reference TRBV11-2 and TRBJ2-7, is EAGVAQSPRYKIIEKRQSVAFWCNPISGHATLYWYQQILGQGPKLLIQFQNNGVVDDSQLPKDRFSAERLKGVDSTLKIQPAKLEDSAVYLCASSPTREHEQYFGPGTRLTVT.

The chain combines TRBV6-5 with TRBJ2-7, with 13 bases aligning to TRBD2. This CDR3 is 15 amino acids long. Losses at the gene ends were 2 bases for V and 7 bases for J; bases not matched to a gene: 5. CDR1 is MNHEY, CDR2 SVGAGI, per germline. CDR3 in amino acids: CASSYRTSGSVEQYF. DNA of the CDR3: TGTGCCAGCAGTTACAGGACTAGCGGGAGTGTTGAGCAGTACTTC.

This chain links TRBV9 with TRBJ2-7; D is perhaps TRBD2 (5 bases). The germline gives CDR1 SGDLS, CDR2 YYNGEE. The V end was cut by 3 bases, the J end by 0 bases, with 19 bases between. The length of the CDR3 is 17 residues. Here the CDR3 DNA reads TGTGCCAGCAGCGAGCCGGCCCATGGCGGGCCCTCCTACGAGCAGTACTTC. It translates to CASSEPAHGGPSYEQYF.

The gene calls are TRBV2 and TRBJ1-3; D is undetermined. The V end lost 6 bases, the J end lost 11 bases, and 20 bases lay between the germline ends. The CDR3 length is 14 residues. The V gene's germline CDR1 is SNHLY and CDR2 FYNNEI. As DNA, the CDR3 is TGTGCCAGCAGATCCCGGGATGGTTTTGGCGCCATATATTTT. Translating gives CASRSRDGFGAIYF.